These 3 T cell receptor beta chains originate from one sample sequenced in a study of blood T cells in healthy people across ages. The use of a sample-barcoded 5' primer and a J-beta primer mix characterized a second PCR of about 7 to 12 cycles. TCRdb re-analysed the 5' RACE reads in MiXCR, keeping a single row per CDR3 protein. The repertoire includes around 1.5 million distinct CDR3 sequences, approximately 40% of them detected once, and roughly 7.7% sits in the top ten. Specimen: blood. Receptor source: a woman between 18 and 30 years old in good health.

A note on this clonotype: An end of the junction does not agree with germline; a read error may underlie this. The rearrangement links TRBV29-1 to TRBJ1-2; TRBD1 matches at 7 bases. This CDR3 is 11 amino acids long. Germline CDR1 SQVTM, CDR2 ANQGSEA. CDR3 nucleotides: TGCAGCGGTGGACAGGACTATAGCTACACCTTC. Residues: CSGGQDYSYTF.

The chain links TRBV10-3 to TRBJ2-1; no clear D gene. The CDR3 extends over 14 amino acids. V lost 10 bases, J lost 8 bases, and 21 bases lay in between. Germline CDR1 ENHRY, CDR2 SYGVKD. The CDR3 DNA reads TGTGCCACTCAACCGGGCCTTCGGGTCCATGAGCAGTTCTTC. Translated, it gives CATQPGLRVHEQFF.

This clonotype was seen a few times. The V call is TRBV2, the J call TRBJ1-4; TRBD1 matches 9 bases. Germline V CDR1 and CDR2: SNHLY, FYNNEI. The CDR3 runs to 14 residues. Trimming took 5 bases from V and 7 from J; bases not matched to a gene: 5. The CDR3 bases are TGTGCCAGCAGTCCGGACAGGGGTAGTGAAAAACTGTTTTTT. This encodes CASSPDRGSEKLFF.